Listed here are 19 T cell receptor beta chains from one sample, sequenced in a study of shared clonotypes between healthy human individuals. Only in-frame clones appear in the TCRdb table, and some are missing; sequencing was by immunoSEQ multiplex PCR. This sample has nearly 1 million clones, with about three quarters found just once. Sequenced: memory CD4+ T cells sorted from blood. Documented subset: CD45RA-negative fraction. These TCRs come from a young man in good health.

The CDR3 here is CASRETGSHEQYF. CDR3 in DNA: TGTGCCAGTAGGGAGACAGGGTCCCACGAGCAGTACTTC. The V call is TRBV19, the J call TRBJ2-7, with 7 nucleotides matching TRBD1. Germline values: CDR1 LNHDA, CDR2 SQIVND (reference sequence). V lost 6 bases and J lost 5; bases outside the gene matches: 7. The length of the CDR3 is 13 residues.

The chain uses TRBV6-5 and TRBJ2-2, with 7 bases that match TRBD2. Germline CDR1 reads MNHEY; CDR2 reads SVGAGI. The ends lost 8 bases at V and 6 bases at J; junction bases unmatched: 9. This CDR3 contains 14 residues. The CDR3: CASYSRLAAGELFF. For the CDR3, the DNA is TGTGCCAGCTATAGCCGGCTAGCGGCCGGGGAGCTGTTTTTT.

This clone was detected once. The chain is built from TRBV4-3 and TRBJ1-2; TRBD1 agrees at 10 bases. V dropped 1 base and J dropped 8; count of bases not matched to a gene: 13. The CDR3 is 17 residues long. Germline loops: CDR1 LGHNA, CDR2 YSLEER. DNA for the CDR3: TGCGCCAGCAGCCAAGGTTCCGGACAGGGGGTGTCTAAGGGCTACACCTTC. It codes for CASSQGSGQGVSKGYTF.

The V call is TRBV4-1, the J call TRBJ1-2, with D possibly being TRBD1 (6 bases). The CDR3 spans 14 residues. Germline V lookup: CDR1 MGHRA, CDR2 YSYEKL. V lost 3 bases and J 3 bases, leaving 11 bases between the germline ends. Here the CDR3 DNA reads TGCGCCAGCAGCCATCAGGGGCGGGACTATGGCTACACCTTC. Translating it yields CASSHQGRDYGYTF.

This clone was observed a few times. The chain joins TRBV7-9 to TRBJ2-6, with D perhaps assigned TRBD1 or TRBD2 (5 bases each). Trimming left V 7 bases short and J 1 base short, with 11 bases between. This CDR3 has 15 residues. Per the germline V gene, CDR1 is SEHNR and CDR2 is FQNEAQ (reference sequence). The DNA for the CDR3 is TGTGCCAGCACCCTGTGGGGGTCTGGGGCCAACGTCCTGACTTTC. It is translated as CASTLWGSGANVLTF.

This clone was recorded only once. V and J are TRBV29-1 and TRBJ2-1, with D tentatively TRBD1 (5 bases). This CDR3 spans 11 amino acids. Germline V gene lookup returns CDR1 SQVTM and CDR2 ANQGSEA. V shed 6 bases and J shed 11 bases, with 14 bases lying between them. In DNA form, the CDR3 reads TGCAGCGTCCTGGACACCCCCCAGCAGTTCTTC. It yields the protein CSVLDTPQQFF.

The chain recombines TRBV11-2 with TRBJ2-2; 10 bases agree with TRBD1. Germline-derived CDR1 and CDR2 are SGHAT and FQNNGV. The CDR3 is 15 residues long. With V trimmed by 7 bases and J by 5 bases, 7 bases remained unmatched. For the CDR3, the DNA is TGTGCCAGCACCATCGGGACAGGGGCTACCGGGGAGCTGTTTTTT. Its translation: CASTIGTGATGELFF.

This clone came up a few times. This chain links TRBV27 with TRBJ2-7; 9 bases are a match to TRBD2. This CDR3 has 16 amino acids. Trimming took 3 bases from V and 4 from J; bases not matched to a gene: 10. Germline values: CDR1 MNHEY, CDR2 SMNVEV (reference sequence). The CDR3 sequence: CASSFPKASGKYEQYF. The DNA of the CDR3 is TGTGCCAGCAGTTTCCCTAAGGCTAGCGGGAAATACGAGCAGTACTTC.

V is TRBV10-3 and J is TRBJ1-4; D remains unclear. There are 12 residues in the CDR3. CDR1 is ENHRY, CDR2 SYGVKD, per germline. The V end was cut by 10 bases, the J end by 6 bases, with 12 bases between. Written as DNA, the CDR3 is TGTGCCAGAGGACCTAGGTATGAAAAACTGTTTTTT. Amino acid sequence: CARGPRYEKLFF.

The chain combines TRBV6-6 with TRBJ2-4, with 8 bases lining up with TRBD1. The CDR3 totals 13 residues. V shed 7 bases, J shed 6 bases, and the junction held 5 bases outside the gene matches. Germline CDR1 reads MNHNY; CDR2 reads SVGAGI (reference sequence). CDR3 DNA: TGTGCCAGCAAAGGGCAGGGGGCAAACATTCAGTACTTC. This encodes CASKGQGANIQYF.

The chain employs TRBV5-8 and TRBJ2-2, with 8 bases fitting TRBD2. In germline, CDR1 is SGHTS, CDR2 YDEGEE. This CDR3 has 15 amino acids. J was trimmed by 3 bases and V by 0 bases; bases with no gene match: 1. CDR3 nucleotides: TGTGCCAGCAGCTTGGTGACTAGCGACACCGGGGAGCTGTTTTTT. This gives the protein CASSLVTSDTGELFF.

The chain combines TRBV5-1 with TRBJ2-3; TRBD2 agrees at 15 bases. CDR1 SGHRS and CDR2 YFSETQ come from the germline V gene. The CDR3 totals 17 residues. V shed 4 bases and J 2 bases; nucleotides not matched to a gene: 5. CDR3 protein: CASSKGLAGGTTDTQYF. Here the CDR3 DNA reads TGCGCCAGCAGCAAGGGACTAGCGGGAGGAACCACAGATACGCAGTATTTT.

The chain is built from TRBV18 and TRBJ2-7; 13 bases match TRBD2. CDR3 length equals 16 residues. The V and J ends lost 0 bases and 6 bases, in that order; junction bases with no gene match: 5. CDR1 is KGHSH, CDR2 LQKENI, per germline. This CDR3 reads CASSPPGLAGRVEQYF. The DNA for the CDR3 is TGTGCCAGCTCACCACCGGGACTAGCGGGACGAGTCGAGCAGTACTTC.

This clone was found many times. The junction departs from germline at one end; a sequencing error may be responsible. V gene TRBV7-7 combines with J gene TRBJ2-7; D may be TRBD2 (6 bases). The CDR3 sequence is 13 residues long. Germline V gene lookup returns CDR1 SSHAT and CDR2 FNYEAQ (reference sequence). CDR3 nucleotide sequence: TGTGCTAGCAGCGAGGGACTTATCTACGAGCAGTACTTC. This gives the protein CASSEGLIYEQYF.

This CDR3 is CASSQERQGHYGYTF. The CDR3, as DNA: TGCGCCAGCAGCCAAGAACGGCAGGGGCACTATGGCTACACCTTC. The gene calls are TRBV4-3 and TRBJ1-2; perhaps TRBD1 as D (6 bases). The CDR3 runs to 15 residues. CDR1 LGHNA and CDR2 YSLEER come from the germline V gene. V lost 0 bases to trimming and J lost 3 bases, with 11 bases between them.

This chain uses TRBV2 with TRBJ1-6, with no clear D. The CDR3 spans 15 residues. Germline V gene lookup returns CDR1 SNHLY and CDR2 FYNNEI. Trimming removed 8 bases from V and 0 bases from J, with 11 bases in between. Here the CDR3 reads CASVRESSYNSPLHF. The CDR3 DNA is TGTGCCAGCGTTCGGGAGAGCTCCTATAATTCACCCCTCCACTTT. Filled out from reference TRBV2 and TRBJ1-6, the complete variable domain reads EPEVTQTPSHQVTQMGQEVILRCVPISNHLYFYWYRQILGQKVEFLVSFYNNEISEKSEIFDDQFSVERPDGSNFTLKIRSTKLEDSAMYFCASVRESSYNSPLHFGNGTRLTVT.

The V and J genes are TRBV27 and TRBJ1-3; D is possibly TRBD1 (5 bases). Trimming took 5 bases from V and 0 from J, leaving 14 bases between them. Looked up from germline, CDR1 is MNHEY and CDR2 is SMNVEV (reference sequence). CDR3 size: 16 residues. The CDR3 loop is CASSASGGGSGNTIYF. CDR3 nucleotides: TGTGCCAGCAGTGCCTCGGGTGGGGGCTCTGGAAACACCATATATTTT.

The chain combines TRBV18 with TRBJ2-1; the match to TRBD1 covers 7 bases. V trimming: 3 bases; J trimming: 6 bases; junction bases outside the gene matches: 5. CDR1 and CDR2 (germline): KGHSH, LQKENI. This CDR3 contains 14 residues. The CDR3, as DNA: TGTGCCAGCTCACCCGGGACAGAGTCCAATGAGCAGTTCTTC. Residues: CASSPGTESNEQFF.

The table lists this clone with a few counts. CDR3 amino acids: CASSRGQGSNYGYTF. The CDR3 nucleotides read TGTGCCAGCAGCCGCGGACAGGGGAGTAACTATGGCTACACCTTC. This chain connects TRBV6-6 to TRBJ1-2; 9 bases are a match to TRBD1. Germline loops: CDR1 MNHNY, CDR2 SVGAGI (reference sequence). This CDR3 is built from 15 residues. After removal of 6 bases from V and 1 base from J, the junction contained 6 bases not matched to a gene.